This TCR beta chain was identified in a study of T cell repertoires in ileal Crohn's disease. As for the study in general: Less than 40% were active smokers at surgery; median disease duration was roughly eight years.

Clones were read by immunoSEQ multiplex PCR, and TCRdb kept only the in-frame ones, dropping some. The data contain around 7,800 clones, around 70% of them singletons. The time point here: neoterminal ileum biopsy at postoperative endoscopy, about 6 months after surgery. Study-wide results and caveats: Active smokers at surgery had more clonal expansions than non-smokers.

In regard to this clone: Its specificity is not known.

The clonotype comes from an adult with Crohn's disease. Sample: ileal tissue.

The CDR3 DNA follows: TGCGCCAGCAGCTTGGGACAGGGAGGATTGTACGAGCAGTACTTC. Translating gives CASSLGQGGLYEQYF. This chain joins TRBV5-1 and TRBJ2-7, with D perhaps matching TRBD1 (7 bases). The germline gives CDR1 SGHRS, CDR2 YFSETQ. The CDR3 is made up of 15 amino acids. Trimming pared 0 bases from V and 4 bases from J, leaving 14 bases between.